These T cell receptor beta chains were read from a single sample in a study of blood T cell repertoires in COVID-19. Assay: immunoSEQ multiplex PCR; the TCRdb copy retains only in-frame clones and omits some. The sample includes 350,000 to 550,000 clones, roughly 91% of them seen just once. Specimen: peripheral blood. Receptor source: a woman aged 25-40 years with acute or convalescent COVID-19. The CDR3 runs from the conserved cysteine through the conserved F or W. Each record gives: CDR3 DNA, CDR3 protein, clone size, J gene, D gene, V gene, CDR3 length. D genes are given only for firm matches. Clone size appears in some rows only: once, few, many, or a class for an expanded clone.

TGCGCCAGCAGGGCTAAGACTCTCCTTGACTTCAATGAGCAGTTCTTC | CASRAKTLLDFNEQFF | . | TRBJ2-1 | . | TRBV5-1 | 16
TGCAGCGTTAAAAACGGGACACCCTACTACAATGAGCAGTTCTTC | CSVKNGTPYYNEQFF | . | TRBJ2-1 | . | TRBV29-1 | 15
TGTGCCAGCAGCGTAGATTCCCAGACTAGTTTCTACGAGCAGTACTTC | CASSVDSQTSFYEQYF | . | TRBJ2-7 | . | TRBV9 | 16
TGTGCCAGCAGTTACTCCGGAGGGGAAGACTATGGCTACACCTTC | CASSYSGGEDYGYTF | . | TRBJ1-2 | . | TRBV6-5 | 15
TGTGCCACCAGCAGATGGGCAGGGGGAAACTCTGGGGCCAACGTCCTGACTTTC | CATSRWAGGNSGANVLTF | . | TRBJ2-6 | TRBD1 | TRBV15 | 18
TGTGCCAGCAGTTTTTCGACAGGCCAAGAGACCCAGTACTTC | CASSFSTGQETQYF | . | TRBJ2-5 | . | TRBV28 | 14
TGTGCCAGCAGCCAAAGCGGGACAGGGAGTTACGAGCAGTACTTC | CASSQSGTGSYEQYF | . | TRBJ2-7 | TRBD1 | TRBV9 | 15
TGTGCCAGCAGTTTACGCCCGGACTATGGCTACACCTTC | CASSLRPDYGYTF | . | TRBJ1-2 | . | TRBV12-3/TRBV12-4 | 13
TGCGCCAGCAGAGTAACGGGGGACGGCTATGGCTACACCTTC | CASRVTGDGYGYTF | . | TRBJ1-2 | . | TRBV5-1 | 14
TGCGCCAGCAGCTACTCTCCCCCTGCAACTAATGAAAAACTGTTTTTT | CASSYSPPATNEKLFF | . | TRBJ1-4 | . | TRBV5-1 | 16
TGCGCCAGCAGCCAAATTGGGACAGGTTATTCCTACGAGCAGTACTTC | CASSQIGTGYSYEQYF | . | TRBJ2-7 | TRBD1 | TRBV4-1 | 16
TGTGCCAGTAGACGACAGGGAATGGGAGAGACCCAGTACTTC | CASRRQGMGETQYF | . | TRBJ2-5 | TRBD1 | TRBV19 | 14
TGTGCCAGCAGCGCCCGGCCTGCTATAATCACTAGGACCGGCACAGATACGCAGTATTTT | CASSARPAIITRTGTDTQYF | . | TRBJ2-3 | . | TRBV9 | 20
TGTGCCAGCAGACCCGGGACAGGTGGGGAGCAGTACTTC | CASRPGTGGEQYF | . | TRBJ2-7 | TRBD1 | TRBV6-5 | 13
TGTGCCAGCAGCTTCGCGGGTTATGGCTACACCTTC | CASSFAGYGYTF | . | TRBJ1-2 | . | TRBV28 | 12
TGTGCCAGCAGTTTCCAGGTCGGAATTGCAAACACTGAAGCTTTCTTT | CASSFQVGIANTEAFF | . | TRBJ1-1 | . | TRBV28 | 16
TGTGCCAGCAGCATAGGACAGGGTACCTACAATGAGCAGTTCTTC | CASSIGQGTYNEQFF | . | TRBJ2-1 | TRBD1 | TRBV5-4 | 15
TGTGCCACCAGCGACAGGAACACTGAAGCTTTCTTT | CATSDRNTEAFF | . | TRBJ1-1 | . | TRBV24-1 | 12
TGCAGCGTGATCGCCGGGACAGACTACGAGCAGTACTTC | CSVIAGTDYEQYF | . | TRBJ2-7 | TRBD1 | TRBV29-1 | 13
TGTGCCAGCTCCCAAATGGTCAGGCAGGGGCTCTCTGAAGCTTTCTTT | CASSQMVRQGLSEAFF | . | TRBJ1-1 | . | TRBV2 | 16
TGTGCCAGCAGTTCCATCCCCCGTGGGAGGACCGGGGAGCTGTTTTTT | CASSSIPRGRTGELFF | . | TRBJ2-2 | . | TRBV27 | 16
TGTGCCAGCAGTCCCGGGACTAGCGGGGGGGCCATTAGGTTCTTC | CASSPGTSGGAIRFF | . | TRBJ2-1 | TRBD2 | TRBV5-6 | 15
TGTGCCAGCAGCGACCCAGGGCATGGCTACACCTTC | CASSDPGHGYTF | . | TRBJ1-2 | . | TRBV12-3/TRBV12-4 | 12
TGCAGCGCCACTGACATCGTAGACACAGATACGCAGTATTTT | CSATDIVDTDTQYF | . | TRBJ2-3 | . | TRBV29-1 | 14
TGTGCCAGCAGCCCCCGACCAGGAGGCCAAGAGACCCAGTACTTC | CASSPRPGGQETQYF | . | TRBJ2-5 | . | TRBV7-8 | 15
TGTGCCAGCAGCCCGTCCCAGATTATTAACACCGGGGAGCTGTTTTTT | CASSPSQIINTGELFF | . | TRBJ2-2 | . | TRBV7-2 | 16
TGTGCCAGCAGTGAATCGGTGACAGGGAAGCGCTATGGCTACACCTTC | CASSESVTGKRYGYTF | . | TRBJ1-2 | TRBD1 | TRBV6-1 | 16
TGTGCCAGCTCATTCATCGGGGGGCTGGTAGAATACTTC | CASSFIGGLVEYF | . | TRBJ2-7 | . | TRBV18 | 13
TGTGCCAGCAGCCTAAAGACTAGCGGGGTCTACGAGCAGTACTTC | CASSLKTSGVYEQYF | . | TRBJ2-7 | TRBD2 | TRBV13 | 15
TGCGCCAGCAGCTTGGTTTCCGGACAGGAGAAAAGGTACTTC | CASSLVSGQEKRYF | . | TRBJ2-7 | TRBD1 | TRBV5-1 | 14
TGTGCCAGCAGTTTCCGAGGGTCAACCACAGATACGCAGTATTTT | CASSFRGSTTDTQYF | . | TRBJ2-3 | . | TRBV6-6 | 15
TGTGCCAGCTCGTCGAACAGGGGAGCAACTAATGAAAAACTGTTTTTT | CASSSNRGATNEKLFF | once | TRBJ1-4 | TRBD1 | TRBV18 | 16
TGTGCTAGTGGATTCCAGGGGCCAGGGGAAGCTTTCTTT | CASGFQGPGEAFF | . | TRBJ1-1 | . | TRBV12-5 | 13
TGTGCCAGCAGCTCAGGGGTTACGAACACTGAAGCTTTCTTT | CASSSGVTNTEAFF | . | TRBJ1-1 | . | TRBV6-2/TRBV6-3 | 14
TGTGCCAGCTGGGGAGAGCGCCCCGAGCCGTACTTC | CASWGERPEPYF | . | TRBJ2-7 | . | TRBV2 | 12
TGCGCCAGCAGCCAAACTGGACAGGGGGCCTACGAGCAGTACTTC | CASSQTGQGAYEQYF | . | TRBJ2-7 | TRBD1 | TRBV4-1 | 15
TGTGCCACTTTGGGGGGGGTTGGCAATGAGCAGTTCTTC | CATLGGVGNEQFF | . | TRBJ2-1 | TRBD2 | TRBV6-5 | 13
TGCAGCGCCACCGGCGGGGCGCTAGCCGGCATTCAGTACTTC | CSATGGALAGIQYF | . | TRBJ2-4 | . | TRBV29-1 | 14
TGTGCCAGCAGTGAATTGGTGTGGGGAGGCGAGACCCAGTACTTC | CASSELVWGGETQYF | once | TRBJ2-5 | . | TRBV2 | 15
TGTGCCAGCCTGGACAGGGGCGAGTGGGGCTACACCTTC | CASLDRGEWGYTF | . | TRBJ1-2 | TRBD1 | TRBV28 | 13
TGTGCCACCAGTGATTATGGGGGGGGGTGGCCCCAGCATTTT | CATSDYGGGWPQHF | . | TRBJ1-5 | . | TRBV24-1 | 14
TGTGCAAGTCGCTTAGCGCGGGTCAGTGAGGCCTACGAGCAGTACTTC | CASRLARVSEAYEQYF | . | TRBJ2-7 | . | TRBV12-2 | 16